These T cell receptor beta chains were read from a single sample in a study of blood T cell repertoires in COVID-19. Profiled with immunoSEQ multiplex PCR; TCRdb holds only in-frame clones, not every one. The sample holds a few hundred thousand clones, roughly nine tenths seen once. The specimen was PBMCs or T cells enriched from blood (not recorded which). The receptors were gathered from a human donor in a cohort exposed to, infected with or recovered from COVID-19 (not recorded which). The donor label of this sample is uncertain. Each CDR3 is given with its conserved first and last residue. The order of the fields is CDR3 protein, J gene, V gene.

CDR3: CASSWTGGNGYTF
J: TRBJ1-2
V: TRBV6-5

CDR3: CASSLLAVGEQYF
J: TRBJ2-7
V: TRBV12-3/TRBV12-4

CDR3: CASSRTGSNYGYTF
J: TRBJ1-2
V: TRBV9

CDR3: CASSVGGARTGELFF
J: TRBJ2-2
V: TRBV19

CDR3: CASSLYTQGSYGYTF
J: TRBJ1-2
V: TRBV4-1

CDR3: CASSLAASATNEKLFF
J: TRBJ1-4
V: TRBV5-1

CDR3: CASSLGGTNTEAFF
J: TRBJ1-1
V: TRBV3-1/TRBV3-2

CDR3: CSVVSGQSPNQPQHF
J: TRBJ1-5
V: TRBV29-1

CDR3: CASGSSQVGLGYTF
J: TRBJ1-2
V: TRBV6-6

CDR3: CASSQDPSGGAGELFF
J: TRBJ2-2
V: TRBV4-2

CDR3: CASSEGAGHGYTF
J: TRBJ1-2
V: TRBV18

CDR3: CASSPTGTTYNEQFF
J: TRBJ2-1
V: TRBV11-3

CDR3: CASSLRDNEQYF
J: TRBJ2-7
V: TRBV5-1

CDR3: CASSQEPGSYEQYF
J: TRBJ2-7
V: TRBV14

CDR3: CASSYSLRQGGTEAFF
J: TRBJ1-1
V: TRBV6-2/TRBV6-3

CDR3: CASSRGSRQPQHF
J: TRBJ1-5
V: TRBV2

CDR3: CASSQQEGARTEAFF
J: TRBJ1-1
V: TRBV7-9

CDR3: CSSTSGTVDEQFF
J: TRBJ2-1
V: TRBV29-1

CDR3: CAGSSPAGGSYTF
J: TRBJ1-2
V: TRBV7-2

CDR3: CASSNWGTGEEETQYF
J: TRBJ2-5
V: TRBV19

CDR3: CASSPSRGCGYTF
J: TRBJ1-2
V: TRBV6-4

CDR3: CASSLFTGTEAFF
J: TRBJ1-1
V: TRBV19

CDR3: CAWHRTLEGYGYTF
J: TRBJ1-2
V: TRBV30